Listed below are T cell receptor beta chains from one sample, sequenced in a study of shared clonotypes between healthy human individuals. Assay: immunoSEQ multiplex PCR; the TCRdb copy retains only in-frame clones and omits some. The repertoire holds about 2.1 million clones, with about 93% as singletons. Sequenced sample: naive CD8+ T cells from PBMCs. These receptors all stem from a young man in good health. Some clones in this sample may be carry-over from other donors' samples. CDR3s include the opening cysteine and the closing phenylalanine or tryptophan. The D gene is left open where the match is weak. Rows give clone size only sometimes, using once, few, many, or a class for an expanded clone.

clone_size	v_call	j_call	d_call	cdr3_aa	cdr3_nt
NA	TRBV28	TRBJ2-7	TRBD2	CASKGLAELLSYEQYF	TGTGCCAGCAAGGGACTAGCGGAGCTCTTGTCCTACGAGCAGTACTTC
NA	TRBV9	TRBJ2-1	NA	CASSVLIAAVPYNEQFF	TGTGCCAGCAGCGTGCTCATAGCGGCCGTCCCCTACAATGAGCAGTTCTTC
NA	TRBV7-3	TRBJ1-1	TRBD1	CASSLAGTGGKNTEAFF	TGTGCCAGCAGCTTAGCAGGGACAGGGGGAAAGAACACTGAAGCTTTCTTT
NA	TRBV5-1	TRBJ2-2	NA	CASSLDWPTNTGELFF	TGCGCCAGCAGCTTGGATTGGCCGACGAACACCGGGGAGCTGTTTTTT
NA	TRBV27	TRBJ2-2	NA	CASSLSPYGDGTGELFF	TGTGCCAGCAGTTTATCCCCTTATGGGGATGGCACCGGGGAGCTGTTTTTT
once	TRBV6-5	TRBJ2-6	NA	CASSPGTPGANVLTF	TGTGCCAGCAGCCCCGGGACTCCCGGGGCCAACGTCCTGACTTTC
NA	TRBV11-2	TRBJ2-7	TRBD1	CASSLSAQGATIYEQYF	TGTGCCAGCAGCTTATCAGCCCAGGGGGCGACGATCTACGAGCAGTACTTC
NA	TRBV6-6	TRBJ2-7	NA	CASSLAHYEQYF	TGTGCCAGCAGCCTAGCCCACTACGAGCAGTACTTC
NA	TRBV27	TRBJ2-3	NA	CASRFGVGAPDTQYF	TGTGCCAGCAGATTCGGGGTAGGGGCTCCAGATACGCAGTATTTT
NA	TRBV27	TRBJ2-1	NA	CASSLSTQIEQFF	TGTGCCAGCAGTTTGTCCACCCAAATAGAGCAGTTCTTC
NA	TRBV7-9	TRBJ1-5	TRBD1	CASSPDRGGNQPQHF	TGTGCCAGCAGCCCTGACAGGGGAGGAAATCAGCCCCAGCATTTT
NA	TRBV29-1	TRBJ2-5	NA	CSVGQSWEQYF	TGCAGCGTCGGACAGTCTTGGGAGCAGTACTTC
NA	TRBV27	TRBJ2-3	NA	CASSLFGRGRQYF	TGTGCCAGCAGTTTATTTGGACGGGGGCGACAGTATTTT
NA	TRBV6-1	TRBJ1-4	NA	CASSDYAGPGATNEKLFF	TGTGCCAGCAGTGACTACGCGGGGCCGGGAGCAACTAATGAAAAACTGTTTTTT
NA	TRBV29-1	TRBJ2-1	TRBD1	CSAIKTGGGYNEQFF	TGCAGCGCCATAAAGACAGGGGGCGGCTACAATGAGCAGTTCTTC
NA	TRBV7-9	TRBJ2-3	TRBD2	CASSTTTSGRSDTQYF	TGTGCCAGCAGTACAACCACTAGCGGGAGATCAGATACGCAGTATTTT
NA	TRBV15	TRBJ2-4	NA	CATSRSPRGQGNIQYF	TGTGCCACCAGCAGATCCCCGCGGGGACAAGGAAACATTCAGTACTTC
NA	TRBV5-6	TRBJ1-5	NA	CASSQGADRLVQPQHF	TGTGCCAGCAGTCAAGGGGCGGACAGATTGGTTCAGCCCCAGCATTTT
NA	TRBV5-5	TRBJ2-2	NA	CASSLWRENTGELFF	TGTGCCAGCAGCTTGTGGCGGGAGAACACCGGGGAGCTGTTTTTT
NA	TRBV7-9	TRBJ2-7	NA	CASSPRVGKYEQYF	TGTGCCAGCAGCCCCCGTGTAGGGAAGTACGAGCAGTACTTC
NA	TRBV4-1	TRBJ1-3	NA	CASSPRSRVPGNTIYF	TGCGCCAGCAGCCCTCGTTCTCGGGTACCCGGAAACACCATATATTTT
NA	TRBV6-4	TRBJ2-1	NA	CASRPGSSYNEQFF	TGTGCCAGCAGGCCGGGGAGCTCCTACAATGAGCAGTTCTTC
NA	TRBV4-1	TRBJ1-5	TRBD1	CASSDRDSGIQPQHF	TGCGCCAGCAGCGACCGGGACAGCGGCATCCAGCCCCAGCATTTT
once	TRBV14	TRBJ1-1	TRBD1	CASSQGPGTARRAFF	TGTGCCAGCAGCCAAGGCCCCGGGACAGCGAGGAGAGCTTTCTTT
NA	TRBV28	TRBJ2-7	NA	CASSLGSIEQYF	TGTGCCAGCAGTTTAGGCTCTATCGAGCAGTACTTC
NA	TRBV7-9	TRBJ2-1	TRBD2	CASSPRWTSGEPYNEQFF	TGTGCCAGCAGCCCGCGATGGACTAGCGGAGAGCCTTACAATGAGCAGTTCTTC
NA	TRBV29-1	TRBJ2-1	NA	CSVEGPTRAQFF	TGCAGCGTTGAAGGTCCTACCCGAGCCCAGTTCTTC
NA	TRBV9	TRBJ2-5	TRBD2	CASSVSSGSQETQYF	TGTGCCAGCAGCGTTAGTAGCGGGAGCCAAGAGACCCAGTACTTC
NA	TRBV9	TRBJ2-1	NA	CASSVGSYNEQFF	TGTGCCAGCAGCGTCGGCAGCTACAATGAGCAGTTCTTC
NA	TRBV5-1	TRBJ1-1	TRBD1	CASSHDRVPNTEAFF	TGCGCCAGCAGCCATGACAGGGTACCAAACACTGAAGCTTTCTTT
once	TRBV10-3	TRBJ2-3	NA	CAISEPKPGTGHTDTQYF	TGTGCCATCAGTGAGCCAAAGCCCGGGACGGGACACACAGATACGCAGTATTTT
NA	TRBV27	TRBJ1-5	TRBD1	CASRVGQGEYSNQPQHF	TGTGCCAGCAGGGTGGGACAGGGGGAATATAGCAATCAGCCCCAGCATTTT
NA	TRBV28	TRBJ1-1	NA	CASSPPTDVNTEAFF	TGTGCCAGCAGTCCTCCGACGGATGTGAACACTGAAGCTTTCTTT